A few counts support the clone carrying this TCR beta chain. As yet, its antigen is unknown. This entry comes from a study of blood T cells in healthy people across ages. Using a J-beta primer mix together with a sample-barcoded 5' primer, a second PCR was run for roughly 7 to 12 cycles. A tag from a template-switch adaptor with 12 random nucleotides marked each cDNA molecule. TCRdb re-derived calls from the 5' RACE reads in MiXCR, one entry per CDR3 protein. The repertoire holds about 1.1 million distinct CDR3 sequences, with around two fifths as singletons. The donors, healthy Caucasians from Russia, were aged about 6 to 95. In germline, CDR1 is SGHTA, CDR2 FQGNSA. The CDR3 has 13 residues. Trimming cost V 1 base and J 9 bases, with 10 bases left between them. Study-wide findings and caveats: Since the PBMCs were unsorted, naive and antigen-experienced cells could not be conclusively compared. Possibly, changes in expanded clonotypes were confounded because donor CMV status was unknown.

This clonotype originated in a man in his late teens or twenties in good health. This rearrangement joins TRBV7-2 to TRBJ2-4; D uncertain. The sequencing input was blood. The CDR3 spells CASSLDTNGIQYF. As DNA, the CDR3 is TGTGCCAGCAGCTTAGACACTAATGGCATTCAGTACTTC.